The T cell receptor (beta chain) under discussion was sequenced for a study of cytomegalovirus exposure and HLA in healthy donors. Study-level points and caveats: Some V segments (TRBV6-2 and TRBV6-3 among them) were excluded as indistinguishable.

Regarding donors, all were healthy bone marrow donors. Nominally healthy donors were sampled, though unrecorded immune exposures were likely. The CDR3 contains 13 residues. Per the germline V gene, CDR1 is SGDLS and CDR2 is YYNGEE. The V end lost 4 bases, the J end lost 0 bases, and 7 bases lay between the germline ends. PCR used 60 Vbeta primers and 13 Jbeta primers. Authors' processing steps: Approximately 9.9 million of 75 million to 85 million unique TCR beta chains were shared, per a later count. Clones were read by immunoSEQ multiplex PCR, and TCRdb kept only the in-frame ones, dropping some. The V and J calls and the clone size are those of that table, but D and trimming were determined from the DNA. The table for this sample gives around 150,000 clones. With regard to this clone: Its antigen is unidentified.

The receptor was isolated from an older woman in good health and CMV-seronegative. Sequencing was carried out using PBMCs. The chain links TRBV9 to TRBJ1-1; a possible D gene is TRBD1 (5 bases). CDR3 nucleotide sequence: TGTGCCAGCAGCCCGGGGGTGAACACTGAAGCTTTCTTT. It codes for CASSPGVNTEAFF.